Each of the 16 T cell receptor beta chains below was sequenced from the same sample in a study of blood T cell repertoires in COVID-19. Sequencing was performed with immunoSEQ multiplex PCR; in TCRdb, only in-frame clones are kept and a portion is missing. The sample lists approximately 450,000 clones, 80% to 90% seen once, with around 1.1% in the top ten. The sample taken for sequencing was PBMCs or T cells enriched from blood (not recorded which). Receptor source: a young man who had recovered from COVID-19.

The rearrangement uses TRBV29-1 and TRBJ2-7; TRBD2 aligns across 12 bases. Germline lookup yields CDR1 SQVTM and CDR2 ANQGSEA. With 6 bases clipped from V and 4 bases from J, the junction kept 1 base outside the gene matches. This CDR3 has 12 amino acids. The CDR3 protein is CSVTSGSYEQYF. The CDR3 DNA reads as TGCAGCGTGACTAGCGGGAGTTACGAGCAGTACTTC.

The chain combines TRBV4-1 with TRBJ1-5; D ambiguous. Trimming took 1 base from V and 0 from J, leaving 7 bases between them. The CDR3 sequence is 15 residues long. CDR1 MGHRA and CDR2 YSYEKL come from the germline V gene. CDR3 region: CASSQGENSNQPQHF. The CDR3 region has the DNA TGCGCCAGCAGCCAAGGAGAAAATAGCAATCAGCCCCAGCATTTT.

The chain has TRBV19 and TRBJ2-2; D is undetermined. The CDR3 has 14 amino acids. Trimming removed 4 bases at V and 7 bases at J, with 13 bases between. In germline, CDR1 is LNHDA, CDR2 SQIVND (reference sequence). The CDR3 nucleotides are TGTGCCAGTAGTACGGTACAAGCGTACGGGGAGCTGTTTTTT. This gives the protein CASSTVQAYGELFF.

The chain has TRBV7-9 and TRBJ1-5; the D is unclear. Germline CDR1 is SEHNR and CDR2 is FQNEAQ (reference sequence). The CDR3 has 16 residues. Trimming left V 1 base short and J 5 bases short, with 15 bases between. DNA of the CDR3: TGTGCCAGCAGCTTAGGGCAGTCCTTCAACGATCAGCCCCAGCATTTT. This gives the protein CASSLGQSFNDQPQHF.

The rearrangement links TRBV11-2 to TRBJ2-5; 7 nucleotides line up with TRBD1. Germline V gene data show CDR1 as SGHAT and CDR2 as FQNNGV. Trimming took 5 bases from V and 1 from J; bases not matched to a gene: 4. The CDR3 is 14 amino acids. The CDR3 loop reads CASSTRTGQETQYF. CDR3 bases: TGTGCCAGCAGCACCAGGACAGGCCAAGAGACCCAGTACTTC.

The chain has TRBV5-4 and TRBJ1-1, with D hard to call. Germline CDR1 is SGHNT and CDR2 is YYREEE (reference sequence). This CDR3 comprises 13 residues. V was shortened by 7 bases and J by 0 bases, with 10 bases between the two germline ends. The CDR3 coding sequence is TGTGCCAGCTCCAGCGGGTTGAACACTGAAGCTTTCTTT. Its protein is CASSSGLNTEAFF.

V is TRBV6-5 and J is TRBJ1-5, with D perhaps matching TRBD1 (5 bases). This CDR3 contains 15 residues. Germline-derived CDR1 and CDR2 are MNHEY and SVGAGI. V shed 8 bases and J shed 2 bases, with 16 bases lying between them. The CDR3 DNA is TGTGCCAGCCTGACTTTCACAGGCGGCAATCAGCCCCAGCATTTT. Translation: CASLTFTGGNQPQHF.

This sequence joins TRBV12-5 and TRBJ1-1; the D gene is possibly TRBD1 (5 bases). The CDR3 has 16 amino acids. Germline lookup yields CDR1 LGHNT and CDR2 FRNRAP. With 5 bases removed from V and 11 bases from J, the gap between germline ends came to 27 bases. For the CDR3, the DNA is TGTGCTAGTGGTCCCCCTCATCCGGGGCCGGGGAGGATGGCTTTCTTT. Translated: CASGPPHPGPGRMAFF.

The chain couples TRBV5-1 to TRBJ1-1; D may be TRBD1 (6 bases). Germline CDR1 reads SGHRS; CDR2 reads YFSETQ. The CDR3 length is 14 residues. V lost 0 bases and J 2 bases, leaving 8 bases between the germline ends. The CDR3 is CASSLDRANTEAFF. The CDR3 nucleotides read TGCGCCAGCAGCTTGGACAGGGCCAACACTGAAGCTTTCTTT.

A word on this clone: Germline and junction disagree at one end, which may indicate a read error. CDR3: CAVSPDRSGNTEAFF. The CDR3 DNA follows: TGTGCCGTCAGCCCGGACAGGTCTGGGAACACTGAAGCTTTCTTT. This chain connects TRBV10-3 to TRBJ1-1; 7 bases are shared with TRBD1. This CDR3 region has 15 residues. Germline V CDR1 and CDR2: ENHRY, SYGVKD.

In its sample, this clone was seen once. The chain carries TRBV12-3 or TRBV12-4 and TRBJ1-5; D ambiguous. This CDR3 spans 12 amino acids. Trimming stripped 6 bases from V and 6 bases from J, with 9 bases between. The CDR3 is CASSKTPQPQHF. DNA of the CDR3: TGTGCCAGCAGCAAGACACCTCAGCCCCAGCATTTT.

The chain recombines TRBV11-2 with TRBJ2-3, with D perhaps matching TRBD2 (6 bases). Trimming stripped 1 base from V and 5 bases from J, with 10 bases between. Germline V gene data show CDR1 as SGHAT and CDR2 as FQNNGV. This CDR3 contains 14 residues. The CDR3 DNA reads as TGTGCCAGCAGCTTAGCTGGGACTGGAGATACGCAGTATTTT. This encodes CASSLAGTGDTQYF. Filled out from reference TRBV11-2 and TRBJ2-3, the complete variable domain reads EAGVAQSPRYKIIEKRQSVAFWCNPISGHATLYWYQQILGQGPKLLIQFQNNGVVDDSQLPKDRFSAERLKGVDSTLKIQPAKLEDSAVYLCASSLAGTGDTQYFGPGTRLTVL.

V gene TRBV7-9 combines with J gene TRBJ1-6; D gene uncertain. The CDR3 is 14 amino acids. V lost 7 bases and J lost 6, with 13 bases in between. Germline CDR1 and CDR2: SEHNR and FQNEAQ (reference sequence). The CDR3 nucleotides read TGTGCCAGCACTCGGAGCGGCAGTAATTCACCCCTCCACTTT. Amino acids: CASTRSGSNSPLHF.

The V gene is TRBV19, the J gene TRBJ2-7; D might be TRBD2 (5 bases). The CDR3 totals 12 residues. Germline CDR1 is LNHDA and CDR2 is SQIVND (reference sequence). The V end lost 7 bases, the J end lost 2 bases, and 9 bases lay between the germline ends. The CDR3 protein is CASTDGTYEQYF. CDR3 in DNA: TGTGCCAGTACAGACGGGACCTACGAGCAGTACTTC.

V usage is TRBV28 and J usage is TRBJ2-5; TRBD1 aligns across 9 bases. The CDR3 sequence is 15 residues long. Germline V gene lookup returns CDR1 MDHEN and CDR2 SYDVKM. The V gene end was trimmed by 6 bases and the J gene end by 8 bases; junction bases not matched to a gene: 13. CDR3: CASRGTGRGGATQYF. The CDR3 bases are TGTGCCAGCAGGGGGACAGGGAGGGGTGGCGCAACCCAGTACTTC. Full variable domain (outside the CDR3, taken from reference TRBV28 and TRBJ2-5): DVKVTQSSRYLVKRTGEKVFLECVQDMDHENMFWYRQDPGLGLRLIYFSYDVKMKEKGDIPEGYSVSREKKERFSLILESASTNQTSMYLCASRGTGRGGATQYFGPGTRLLVL.

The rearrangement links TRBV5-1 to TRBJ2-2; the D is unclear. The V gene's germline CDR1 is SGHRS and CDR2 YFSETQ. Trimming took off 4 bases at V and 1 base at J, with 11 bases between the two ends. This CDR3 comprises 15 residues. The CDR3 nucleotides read TGCGCCAGCAGCACACAGAGACAGAACACCGGGGAGCTGTTTTTT. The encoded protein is CASSTQRQNTGELFF.